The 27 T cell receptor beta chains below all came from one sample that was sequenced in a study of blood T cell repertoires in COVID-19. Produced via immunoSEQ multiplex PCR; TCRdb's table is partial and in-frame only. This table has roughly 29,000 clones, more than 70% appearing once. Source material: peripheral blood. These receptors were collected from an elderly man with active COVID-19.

The CDR3 here is CASSFPGTGIGTEAFF. CDR3 nucleotide sequence: TGTGCCAGCAGCTTCCCCGGGACAGGGATCGGCACTGAAGCTTTCTTT. V and J are TRBV13 and TRBJ1-1, with 9 bases matching TRBD1. The V gene end was trimmed by 3 bases and the J gene end by 4 bases; junction bases not matched to a gene: 9. There are 16 residues in the CDR3. Looked up from germline, CDR1 is PRHDT and CDR2 is FYEKMQ (reference sequence).

CDR3 loop: CASSTGQVGSPLHF. For the CDR3, the DNA is TGTGCCAGCAGCACGGGACAGGTGGGTTCACCCCTCCACTTT. The chain has TRBV7-9 and TRBJ1-6; 8 bases agree with TRBD1. V gave up 5 bases and J gave up 9 bases; unmatched junction bases: 6. Germline V CDR1 and CDR2: SEHNR, FQNEAQ (reference sequence). CDR3 length: 14 residues.

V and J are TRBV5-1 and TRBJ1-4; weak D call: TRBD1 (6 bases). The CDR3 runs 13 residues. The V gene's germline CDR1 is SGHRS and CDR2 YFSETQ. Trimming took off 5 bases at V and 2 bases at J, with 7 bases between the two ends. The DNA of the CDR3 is TGCGCCAGCAGGAGGGGGACTAATGAAAAACTGTTTTTT. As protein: CASRRGTNEKLFF.

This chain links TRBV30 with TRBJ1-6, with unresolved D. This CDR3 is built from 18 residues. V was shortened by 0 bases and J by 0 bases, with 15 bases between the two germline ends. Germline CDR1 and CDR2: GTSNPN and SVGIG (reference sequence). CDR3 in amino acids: CAWSVRLIWSSYNSPLHF. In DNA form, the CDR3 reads TGTGCCTGGAGTGTACGGTTGATTTGGAGCTCCTATAATTCACCCCTCCACTTT.

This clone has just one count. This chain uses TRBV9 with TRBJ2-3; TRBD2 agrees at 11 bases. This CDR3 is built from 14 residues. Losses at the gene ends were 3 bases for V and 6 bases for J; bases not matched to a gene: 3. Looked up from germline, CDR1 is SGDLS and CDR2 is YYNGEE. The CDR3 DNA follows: TGTGCCAGCAGCGGTAGCGGGGGGGTGGATACGCAGTATTTT. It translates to CASSGSGGVDTQYF. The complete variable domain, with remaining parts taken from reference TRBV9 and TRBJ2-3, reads DSGVTQTPKHLITATGQRVTLRCSPRSGDLSVYWYQQSLDQGLQFLIQYYNGEERAKGNILERFSAQQFPDLHSELNLSSLELGDSALYFCASSGSGGVDTQYFGPGTRLTVL.

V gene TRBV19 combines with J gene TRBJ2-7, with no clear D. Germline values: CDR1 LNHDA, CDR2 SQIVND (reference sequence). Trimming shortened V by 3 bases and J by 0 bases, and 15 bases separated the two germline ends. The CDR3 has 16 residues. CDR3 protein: CASSMTLWASSYEQYF. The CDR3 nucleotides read TGTGCCAGTAGTATGACCTTATGGGCTTCCTCCTACGAGCAGTACTTC.

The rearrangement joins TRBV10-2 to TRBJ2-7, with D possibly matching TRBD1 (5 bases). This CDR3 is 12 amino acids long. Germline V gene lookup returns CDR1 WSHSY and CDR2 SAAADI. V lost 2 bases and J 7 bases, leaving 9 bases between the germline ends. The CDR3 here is CASSEIREEQYF. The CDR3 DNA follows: TGCGCCAGCAGTGAGATCAGGGAAGAGCAGTACTTC.

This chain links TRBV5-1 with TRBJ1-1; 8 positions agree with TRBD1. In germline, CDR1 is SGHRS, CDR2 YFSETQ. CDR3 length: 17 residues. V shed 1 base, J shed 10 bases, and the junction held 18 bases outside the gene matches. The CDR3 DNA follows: TGCGCCAGCAGCTTGAGGTCAGGGGGCGCAATCGCCTCTGGAGCTTTCTTT. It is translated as CASSLRSGGAIASGAFF.

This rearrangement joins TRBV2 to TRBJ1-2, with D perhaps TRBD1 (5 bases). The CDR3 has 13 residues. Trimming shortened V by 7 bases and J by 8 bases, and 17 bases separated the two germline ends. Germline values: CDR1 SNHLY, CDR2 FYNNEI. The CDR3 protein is CASKKGTDGGYTF. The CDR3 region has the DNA TGTGCCAGCAAAAAGGGGACTGACGGGGGCTACACCTTC.

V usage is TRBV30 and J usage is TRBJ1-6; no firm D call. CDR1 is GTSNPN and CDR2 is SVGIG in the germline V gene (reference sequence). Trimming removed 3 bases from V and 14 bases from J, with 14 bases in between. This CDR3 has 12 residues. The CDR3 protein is CAWRPHTAALHF. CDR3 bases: TGTGCCTGGAGGCCTCACACAGCTGCCCTCCACTTT.

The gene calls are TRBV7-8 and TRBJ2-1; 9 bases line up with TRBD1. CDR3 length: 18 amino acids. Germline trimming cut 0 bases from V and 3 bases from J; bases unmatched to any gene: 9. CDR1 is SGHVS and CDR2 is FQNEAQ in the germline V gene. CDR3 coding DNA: TGTGCCAGCAGCTTAGCCCATAGGAACAGGGGGCTCTACAATGAGCAGTTCTTC. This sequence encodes CASSLAHRNRGLYNEQFF.

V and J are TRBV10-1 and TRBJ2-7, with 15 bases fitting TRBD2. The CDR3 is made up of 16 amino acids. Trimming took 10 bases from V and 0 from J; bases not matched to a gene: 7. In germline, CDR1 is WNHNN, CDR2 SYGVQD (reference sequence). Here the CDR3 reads CATGTSGGLISYEQYF. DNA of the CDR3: TGCGCCACCGGGACTAGCGGGGGGCTCATCTCCTACGAGCAGTACTTC.

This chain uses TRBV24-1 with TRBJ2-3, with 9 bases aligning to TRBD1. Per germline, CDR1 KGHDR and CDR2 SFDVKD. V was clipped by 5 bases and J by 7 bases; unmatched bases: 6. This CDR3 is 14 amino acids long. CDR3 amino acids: CATSGTGGSNTQYF. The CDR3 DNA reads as TGTGCCACCAGTGGTACAGGGGGCTCGAATACGCAGTATTTT.

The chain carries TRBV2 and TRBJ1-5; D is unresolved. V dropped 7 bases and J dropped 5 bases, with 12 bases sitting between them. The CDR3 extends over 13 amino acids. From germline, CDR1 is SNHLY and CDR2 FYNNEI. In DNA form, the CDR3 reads TGTGCCAGCACTGGGCAGCAAGATCAGCCCCAGCATTTT. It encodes CASTGQQDQPQHF. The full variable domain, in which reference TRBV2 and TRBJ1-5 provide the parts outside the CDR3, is EPEVTQTPSHQVTQMGQEVILRCVPISNHLYFYWYRQILGQKVEFLVSFYNNEISEKSEIFDDQFSVERPDGSNFTLKIRSTKLEDSAMYFCASTGQQDQPQHFGDGTRLSIL.

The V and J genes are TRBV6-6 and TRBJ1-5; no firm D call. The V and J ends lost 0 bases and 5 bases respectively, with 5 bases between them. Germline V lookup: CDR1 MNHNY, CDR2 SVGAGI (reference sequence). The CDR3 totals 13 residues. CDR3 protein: CASSYSRDQPQHF. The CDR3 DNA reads TGTGCCAGCAGTTACTCGAGGGATCAGCCCCAGCATTTT.

CDR3 protein: CASSPMDSGTDTQYF. In DNA, the CDR3 is TGTGCCAGCTCACCAATGGACAGTGGGACAGATACGCAGTATTTT. The chain links TRBV18 to TRBJ2-3; D may be TRBD1 (6 bases). The CDR3 is made up of 15 amino acids. The germline CDR1 and CDR2 sequences are KGHSH and LQKENI. Trimming removed 2 bases from V and 3 bases from J, with 12 bases in between.

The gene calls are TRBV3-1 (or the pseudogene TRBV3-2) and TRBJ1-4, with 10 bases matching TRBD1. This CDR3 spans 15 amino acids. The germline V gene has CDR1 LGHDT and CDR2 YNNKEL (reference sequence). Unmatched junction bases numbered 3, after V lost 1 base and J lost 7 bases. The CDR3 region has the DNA TGTGCCAGCAGCCAAGTCGGGACAGGGGCTGAAAAACTGTTTTTT. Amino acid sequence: CASSQVGTGAEKLFF.

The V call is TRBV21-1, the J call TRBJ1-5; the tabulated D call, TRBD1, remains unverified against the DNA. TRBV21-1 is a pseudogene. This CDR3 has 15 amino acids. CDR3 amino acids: CASSKEGDPNQPQHF. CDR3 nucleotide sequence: TGTGCCAGCAGCAAAGAGGGGGACCCTAATCAGCCCCAGCATTTT.

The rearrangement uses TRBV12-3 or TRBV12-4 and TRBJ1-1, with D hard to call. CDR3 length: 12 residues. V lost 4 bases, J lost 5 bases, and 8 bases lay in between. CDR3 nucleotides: TGTGCCAGCAGTTCCCGGAGGACTGAAGCTTTCTTT. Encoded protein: CASSSRRTEAFF.

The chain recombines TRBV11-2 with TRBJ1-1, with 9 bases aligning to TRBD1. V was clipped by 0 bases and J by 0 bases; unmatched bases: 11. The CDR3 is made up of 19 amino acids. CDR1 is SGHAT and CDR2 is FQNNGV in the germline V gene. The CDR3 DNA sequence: TGTGCCAGCAGCTTAGACATAAGAAGGACAGGGGTCGTGAACACTGAAGCTTTCTTT. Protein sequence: CASSLDIRRTGVVNTEAFF.

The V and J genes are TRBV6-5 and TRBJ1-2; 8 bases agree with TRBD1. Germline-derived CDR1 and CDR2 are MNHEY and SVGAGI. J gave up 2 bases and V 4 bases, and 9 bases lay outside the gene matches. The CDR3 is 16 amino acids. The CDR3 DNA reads TGTGCCAGCAGTTCCTACGACCAGGGGGCGAACTATGGCTACACCTTC. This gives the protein CASSSYDQGANYGYTF.

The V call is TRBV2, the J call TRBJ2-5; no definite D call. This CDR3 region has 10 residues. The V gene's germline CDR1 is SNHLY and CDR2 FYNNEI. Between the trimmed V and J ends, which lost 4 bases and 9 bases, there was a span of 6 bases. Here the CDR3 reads CASSVAAQYF. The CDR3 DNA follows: TGTGCCAGCAGTGTGGCGGCCCAGTACTTC.

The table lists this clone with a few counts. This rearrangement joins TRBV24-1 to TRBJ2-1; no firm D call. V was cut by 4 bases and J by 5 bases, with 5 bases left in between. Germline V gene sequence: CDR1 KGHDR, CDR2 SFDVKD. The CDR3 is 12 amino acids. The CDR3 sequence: CATSDRNNEQFF. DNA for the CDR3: TGTGCCACCAGTGACAGAAACAATGAGCAGTTCTTC.

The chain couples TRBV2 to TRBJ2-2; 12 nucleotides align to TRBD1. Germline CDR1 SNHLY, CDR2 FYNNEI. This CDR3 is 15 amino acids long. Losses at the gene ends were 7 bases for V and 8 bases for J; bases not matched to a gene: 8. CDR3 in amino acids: CASKPGQGAKGELFF. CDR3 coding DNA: TGTGCCAGCAAGCCGGGACAGGGGGCGAAGGGGGAGCTGTTTTTT.

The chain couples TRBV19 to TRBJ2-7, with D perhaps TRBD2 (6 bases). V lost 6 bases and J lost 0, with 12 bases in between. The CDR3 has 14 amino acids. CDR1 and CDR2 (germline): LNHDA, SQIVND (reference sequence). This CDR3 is CASSTSPSSYEQYF. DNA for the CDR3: TGTGCCAGTAGCACTAGCCCGAGCTCCTACGAGCAGTACTTC.

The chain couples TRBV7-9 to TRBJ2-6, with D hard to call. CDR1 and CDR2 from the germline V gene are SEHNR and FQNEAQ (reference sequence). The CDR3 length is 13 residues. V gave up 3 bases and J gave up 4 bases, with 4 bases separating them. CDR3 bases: TGTGCCAGCAGCTTCGGGGGGGCCAACGTCCTGACTTTC. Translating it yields CASSFGGANVLTF.

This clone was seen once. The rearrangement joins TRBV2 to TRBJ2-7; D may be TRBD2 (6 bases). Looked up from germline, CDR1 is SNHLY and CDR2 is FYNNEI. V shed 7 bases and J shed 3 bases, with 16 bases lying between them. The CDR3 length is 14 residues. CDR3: CASNTRDGGYEQYF. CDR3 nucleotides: TGTGCCAGCAACACGCGGGACGGGGGCTACGAGCAGTACTTC.